The present T cell receptor (beta chain) was sequenced within a study of identical twins. Study-wide results and caveats: Weaker excess sharing between twins was seen in beta out-of-frame sequences.

Donors uniformly comprised healthy Caucasians. This clonotype was seen many times. Antigen unknown. V shed 7 bases and J shed 6 bases, with 13 bases lying between them. The CDR3 totals 13 residues. TCRdb reprocessed the 5' RACE reads with MiXCR, giving one entry per CDR3 protein. The table includes 500,000 to 550,000 distinct CDR3 sequences, around 20% detected once. The same sample was also studied in work on yellow fever vaccine responses in identical twins.

Sequencing was done on a sample of CD4+ T cells sorted from blood. The chain has TRBV12-3 or TRBV12-4 and TRBJ2-1; weak D call: TRBD2 (6 bases). This TCR was recovered from a woman aged 18-29 years in good health. Written as DNA, the CDR3 is TGTGCCAGCACCGCTAGGGGAGGCAATGAGCAGTTCTTC. Protein sequence: CASTARGGNEQFF.